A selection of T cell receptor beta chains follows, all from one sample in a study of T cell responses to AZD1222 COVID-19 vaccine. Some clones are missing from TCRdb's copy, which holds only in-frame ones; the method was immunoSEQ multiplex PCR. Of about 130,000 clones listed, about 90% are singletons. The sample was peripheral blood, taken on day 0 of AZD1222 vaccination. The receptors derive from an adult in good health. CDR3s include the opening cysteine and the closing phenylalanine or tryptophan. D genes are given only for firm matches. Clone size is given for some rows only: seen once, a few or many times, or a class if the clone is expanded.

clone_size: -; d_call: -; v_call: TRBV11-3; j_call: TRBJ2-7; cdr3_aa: CASSLEGSGGHEQYF; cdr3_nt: TGTGCCAGCAGCTTAGAGGGATCTGGGGGCCACGAGCAGTACTTC
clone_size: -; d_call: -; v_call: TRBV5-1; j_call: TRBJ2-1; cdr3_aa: CASSWTTLGEQFF; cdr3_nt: TGCGCCAGCAGCTGGACTACCCTGGGAGAGCAGTTCTTC
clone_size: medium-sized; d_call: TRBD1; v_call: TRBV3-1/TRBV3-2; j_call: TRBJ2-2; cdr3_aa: CASGRQGSSGELFF; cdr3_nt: TGTGCCAGCGGCCGACAGGGGTCTAGCGGGGAGCTGTTTTTT
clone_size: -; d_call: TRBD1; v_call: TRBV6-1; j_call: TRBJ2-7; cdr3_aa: CASSEARPGQGYEQYF; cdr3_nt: TGTGCCAGCAGTGAAGCCAGACCGGGACAGGGTTACGAGCAGTACTTC
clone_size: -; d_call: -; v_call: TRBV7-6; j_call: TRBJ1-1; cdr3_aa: CASSLEAGRGTEAFF; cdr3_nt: TGTGCCAGCAGCTTAGAAGCGGGGCGAGGGACTGAAGCTTTCTTT
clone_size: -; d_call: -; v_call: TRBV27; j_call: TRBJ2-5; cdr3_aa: CASNARGGGETQYF; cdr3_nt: TGTGCCAGCAATGCGCGTGGGGGAGGAGAGACCCAGTACTTC
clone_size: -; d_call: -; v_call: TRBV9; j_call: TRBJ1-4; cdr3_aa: CASSVEQGGSGEKLFF; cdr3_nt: TGTGCCAGCAGCGTAGAACAGGGTGGTTCGGGTGAAAAACTGTTTTTT
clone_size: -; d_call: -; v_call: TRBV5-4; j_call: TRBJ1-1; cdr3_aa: CASSLGAGEGTEAFF; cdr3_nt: TGTGCCAGCAGCTTGGGAGCGGGGGAAGGGACTGAAGCTTTCTTT
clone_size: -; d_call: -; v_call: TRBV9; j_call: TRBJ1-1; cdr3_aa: CASSGNLKMNTEAFF; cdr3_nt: TGTGCCAGCAGCGGAAATCTTAAAATGAACACTGAAGCTTTCTTT
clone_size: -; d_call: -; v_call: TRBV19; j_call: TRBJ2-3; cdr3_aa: CASSIAFGRGVGDTQYF; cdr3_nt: TGTGCCAGTAGTATAGCGTTTGGCAGGGGGGTTGGCGATACGCAGTATTTT
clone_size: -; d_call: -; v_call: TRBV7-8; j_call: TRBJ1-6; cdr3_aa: CASSVYRAQPYSPLHF; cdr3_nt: TGTGCCAGCAGCGTCTACAGGGCGCAGCCATATTCACCCCTCCACTTT
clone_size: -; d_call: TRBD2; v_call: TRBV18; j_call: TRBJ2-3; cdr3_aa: CASSPTSGDTDTQYF; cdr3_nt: TGTGCCAGCTCACCGACTAGCGGGGACACAGATACGCAGTATTTT
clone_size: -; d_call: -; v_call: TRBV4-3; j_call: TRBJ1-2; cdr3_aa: CASSQDPAGSGGYTF; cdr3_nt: TGCGCCAGCAGCCAAGATCCGGCAGGTAGTGGTGGCTACACCTTC
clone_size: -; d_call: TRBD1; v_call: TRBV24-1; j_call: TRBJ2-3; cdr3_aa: CATSDDRAFTDTQYF; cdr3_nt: TGTGCCACCAGTGACGACAGGGCGTTCACAGATACGCAGTATTTT
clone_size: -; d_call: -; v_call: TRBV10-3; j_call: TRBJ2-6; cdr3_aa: CASRRGANVLTF; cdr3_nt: TGTGCCAGCCGGCGTGGGGCCAACGTCCTGACTTTC